A single sample gave rise to the 21 T cell receptor beta chains below, sequenced in a study of human T cells and chemical hapten exposure. Time point here: patch test 1, 2 weeks after DPC sensitization. Treatment of the sample: therapeutic diphenylcyclopropenone sensitization with weekly scalp DPC. A single record per CDR3 protein comes from TCRdb applying MiXCR to the RACE reads. The sample lists about 80,000 distinct CDR3 sequences, about a tenth occurring once. This specimen consisted of whole blood, obtained in connection with sensitization to the hapten diphenylcyclopropenone (DPC). These receptors all stem from a woman in her forties or fifties with alopecia areata. Some clones in this sample may be carry-over from other donors' samples.

This clonotype was counted a few times. An end of the junction does not agree with germline; a read error may underlie this. The chain combines TRBV7-7 with TRBJ1-5; D remains ambiguous. Germline-derived CDR1 and CDR2 are SSHAT and FNYEAQ (reference sequence). This CDR3 contains 15 residues. In DNA, the CDR3 is TGTGCTAGCAGCTTAAACCCCGCCCGGGTCCAGCCCCAGCATTTT. Protein sequence: CASSLNPARVQPQHF.

This clonotype was detected many times. J is TRBJ2-1 and V is TRBV11-2; 8 positions agree with TRBD2. The V gene's germline CDR1 is SGHAT and CDR2 FQNNGV. This CDR3 spans 15 amino acids. V shed 6 bases and J 7 bases; nucleotides not matched to a gene: 11. CDR3 nucleotides: TGTGCCAGCAGACGAAGCGGGAGAGGGTTAAATGAGCAGTTCTTC. It is translated as CASRRSGRGLNEQFF.

The sample holds a few counts of this clonotype. The gene calls are TRBV19 and TRBJ2-4, with TRBD1 matching 10 bases. In germline, CDR1 is LNHDA, CDR2 SQIVND (reference sequence). After removal of 5 bases from V and 8 bases from J, the junction contained 6 bases not matched to a gene. The CDR3 runs to 14 residues. CDR3 loop: CASSPSTGGYIQYF. CDR3 in DNA: TGTGCCAGTAGTCCCTCGACAGGGGGCTACATTCAGTACTTC.

This clonotype was recorded many times. The rearrangement joins TRBV29-1 to TRBJ1-3; D ambiguous. The CDR3 sequence is 13 residues long. Germline values: CDR1 SQVTM, CDR2 ANQGSEA. V was trimmed by 4 bases and J by 4 bases, leaving 11 bases between them. CDR3 sequence reads: CSVVYSLGNTIYF. The CDR3 DNA sequence: TGCAGCGTTGTATACTCTCTGGGAAACACCATATATTTT.

There are a few counts of this clonotype. The rearrangement links TRBV6-2 or TRBV6-3 to TRBJ2-1; no reliable D call. V lost 2 bases and J 9 bases, leaving 11 bases between the germline ends. The germline gives CDR1 MNHEY, CDR2 SVGEGT. The CDR3 length is 13 residues. The CDR3 is CASSYPLDIEQFF. CDR3 sequence (DNA): TGTGCCAGCAGTTACCCGCTAGACATTGAGCAGTTCTTC.

The CDR3 DNA follows: TGTGCCAGCAGCTCCCAATTCGGGACAGCTTACAATGAGCAGTTCTTC. Translated: CASSSQFGTAYNEQFF. This chain connects TRBV7-2 to TRBJ2-1; 7 nucleotides align to TRBD1. The V gene end was trimmed by 4 bases and the J gene end by 4 bases; junction bases not matched to a gene: 10. In germline, CDR1 is SGHTA, CDR2 FQGNSA. The CDR3 is 16 amino acids.

This clonotype showed up many times. The genes are TRBV28 and TRBJ2-1; 13 nucleotides agree with TRBD2. This CDR3 comprises 15 residues. Per germline, CDR1 MDHEN and CDR2 SYDVKM. Unmatched junction bases numbered 6, after V lost 5 bases and J lost 8 bases. The CDR3 protein is CASSPWTSGRDEQFF. The CDR3 region has the DNA TGTGCCAGCAGTCCCTGGACTAGCGGGAGAGATGAGCAGTTCTTC.

This clonotype came up many times. CDR3 bases: TGCAGCGTTGTCAGGGCAGGGGGGACCTACGAGCAGTACTTC. This encodes CSVVRAGGTYEQYF. The chain carries TRBV29-1 and TRBJ2-7, with D perhaps matching TRBD1 (7 bases). Trimming removed 4 bases from V and 2 bases from J, with 15 bases in between. Germline values: CDR1 SQVTM, CDR2 ANQGSEA. CDR3 length: 14 residues.

A few counts support this clonotype. The chain couples TRBV25-1 to TRBJ2-1, with TRBD2 identical over 11 bases. CDR3 length: 14 residues. Germline trimming cut 8 bases from V and 7 bases from J; bases unmatched to any gene: 7. The germline gives CDR1 MGHDK, CDR2 SYGVNS. DNA for the CDR3: TGTGCCAGCGCTCTAGCGGGAGGTAAAAATGAGCAGTTCTTC. Translated: CASALAGGKNEQFF.

This clonotype was recorded at least ten times. The chain has TRBV18 and TRBJ2-7, with 11 bases identical to TRBD2. V shed 2 bases and J 0 bases; nucleotides not matched to a gene: 0. From germline, CDR1 is KGHSH and CDR2 LQKENI. CDR3 size: 15 residues. CDR3 region: CASSPTSGGSYEQYF. DNA of the CDR3: TGTGCCAGCTCACCAACTAGCGGGGGCTCCTACGAGCAGTACTTC.

The J gene is TRBJ2-7, the V gene TRBV6-2 or TRBV6-3; D is unresolved. There are 14 residues in the CDR3. Germline V CDR1 and CDR2: MNHEY, SVGEGT. The V gene lost 2 bases and the J gene lost 3 bases, with 11 bases spanning the gap. Written as DNA, the CDR3 is TGTGCCAGCAGTTACGACCGTCTAATCTACGAGCAGTACTTC. It is translated as CASSYDRLIYEQYF.

This clonotype was seen just once. This rearrangement joins TRBV28 to TRBJ2-7; D may be TRBD1 (6 bases). This CDR3 spans 14 amino acids. Germline loops: CDR1 MDHEN, CDR2 SYDVKM. Trimming shortened V by 5 bases and J by 1 base, and 12 bases separated the two germline ends. CDR3 region: CASSAGTFSYEQYF. The CDR3 DNA is TGTGCCAGCAGTGCCGGGACATTTTCCTACGAGCAGTACTTC.

The chain links TRBV18 to TRBJ1-1, with D tentatively TRBD1 (6 bases). This CDR3 has 15 residues. Per germline, CDR1 KGHSH and CDR2 LQKENI. The V end lost 4 bases, the J end lost 0 bases, and 12 bases lay between the germline ends. CDR3 residues: CASSQPTGMNTEAFF. The CDR3, as DNA: TGTGCCAGCTCACAGCCGACAGGTATGAACACTGAAGCTTTCTTT.

The chain joins TRBV18 to TRBJ1-1, with D unclear. Germline-derived CDR1 and CDR2 are KGHSH and LQKENI. CDR3 length: 14 residues. V lost 3 bases and J 0 bases, leaving 8 bases between the germline ends. For the CDR3, the DNA is TGTGCCAGCTCACCTATCGGGGTGAACACTGAAGCTTTCTTT. Protein product: CASSPIGVNTEAFF.

J is TRBJ2-1 and V is TRBV10-3, with no clear D. The germline CDR1 and CDR2 sequences are ENHRY and SYGVKD. V was shortened by 2 bases and J by 3 bases, with 11 bases between the two germline ends. This CDR3 contains 15 residues. CDR3 DNA sequence: TGTGCCATCAGTGAGGGTGTAGGGAACTACAATGAGCAGTTCTTC. It translates to CAISEGVGNYNEQFF.

In regard to this clonotype: Germline and junction disagree at one end, which may indicate a read error. The V call is TRBV25-1, the J call TRBJ2-4; no definite D call. CDR3 length equals 14 residues. The germline gives CDR1 MGHDK, CDR2 SYGVNS. The CDR3 loop is CASSEHKAQNIQYF. The CDR3 nucleotides read TGTGCCAGCAGTGAACACAAAGCCCAAAACATTCAGTACTTC.

The rearrangement links TRBV6-6 to TRBJ1-6; D not resolved. CDR3 size: 13 residues. V dropped 0 bases and J dropped 8 bases, with 5 bases sitting between them. Germline CDR1 MNHNY, CDR2 SVGAGI (reference sequence). The CDR3 is CASSYSSHSPLHF. The CDR3 nucleotides are TGTGCCAGCAGTTACTCAAGCCATTCACCCCTCCACTTT.

Many counts were recorded for this clonotype. The chain couples TRBV7-2 to TRBJ2-3; 9 nucleotides line up with TRBD2. Germline assignment: CDR1 SGHTA and CDR2 FQGNSA. The length of the CDR3 is 17 residues. Trimming at V came to 3 bases and at J to 1 base, leaving 8 bases not matched to a gene. The CDR3 region is CASSLRPTSGRTDTQYF. CDR3 DNA: TGTGCCAGCAGCTTGCGGCCGACTAGCGGCCGCACAGATACGCAGTATTTT. Using reference TRBV7-2 and TRBJ2-3 for the parts outside the CDR3, the full variable domain is GAGVSQSPSNKVTEKGKDVELRCDPISGHTALYWYRQSLGQGLEFLIYFQGNSAPDKSGLPSDRFSAERTGGSVSTLTIQRTQQEDSAVYLCASSLRPTSGRTDTQYFGPGTRLTVL.

This clonotype was seen ten or more times. The J gene is TRBJ1-5, the V gene TRBV20-1; D unresolved. CDR1 and CDR2 (germline): DFQATT, SNEGSKA (reference sequence). The CDR3 is 14 amino acids. Trimming stripped 6 bases from V and 0 bases from J, with 12 bases between. The CDR3 is CSAPDTLSNQPQHF. The CDR3 DNA is TGCAGTGCCCCCGACACTCTTAGCAATCAGCCCCAGCATTTT.

The chain has TRBV5-5 and TRBJ2-2; D not certain. The germline gives CDR1 SGHKS, CDR2 YYEKEE (reference sequence). The CDR3 length is 15 residues. V was clipped by 4 bases and J by 4 bases, with 14 bases between them. For the CDR3, the DNA is TGTGCCAGCAGCATGGGGTTGGAGAGCACCGGGGAGCTGTTTTTT. It encodes CASSMGLESTGELFF.

This clonotype showed up just a few times. The chain's CDR3 is CASSLGWQPQHF. CDR3 nucleotides: TGTGCCAGCAGTTTAGGGTGGCAGCCCCAGCATTTT. V and J are TRBV12-3 or TRBV12-4 and TRBJ1-5; D remains ambiguous. This CDR3 spans 12 amino acids. V was clipped by 1 base and J by 7 bases, with 5 bases between them.